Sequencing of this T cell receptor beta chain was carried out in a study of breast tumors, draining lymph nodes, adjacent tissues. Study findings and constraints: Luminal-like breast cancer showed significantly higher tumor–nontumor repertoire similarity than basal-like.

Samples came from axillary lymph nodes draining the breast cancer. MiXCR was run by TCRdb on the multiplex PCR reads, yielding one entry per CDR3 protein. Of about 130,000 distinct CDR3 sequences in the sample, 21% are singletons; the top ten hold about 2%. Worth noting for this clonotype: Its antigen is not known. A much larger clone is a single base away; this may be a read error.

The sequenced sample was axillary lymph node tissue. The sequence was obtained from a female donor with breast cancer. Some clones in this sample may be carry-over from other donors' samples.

The CDR3 region is CASRPDSGKEQFF. The DNA for the CDR3 is TGTGCCAGCAGGCCCGACTCGGGAAAGGAGCAGTTCTTC. The chain couples TRBV27 to TRBJ2-1, with a possible D match to TRBD2 (5 bases). The germline CDR1 and CDR2 sequences are MNHEY and SMNVEV (reference sequence). Between the trimmed V and J ends, which lost 6 bases and 10 bases, there was a span of 16 bases. This CDR3 comprises 13 residues.